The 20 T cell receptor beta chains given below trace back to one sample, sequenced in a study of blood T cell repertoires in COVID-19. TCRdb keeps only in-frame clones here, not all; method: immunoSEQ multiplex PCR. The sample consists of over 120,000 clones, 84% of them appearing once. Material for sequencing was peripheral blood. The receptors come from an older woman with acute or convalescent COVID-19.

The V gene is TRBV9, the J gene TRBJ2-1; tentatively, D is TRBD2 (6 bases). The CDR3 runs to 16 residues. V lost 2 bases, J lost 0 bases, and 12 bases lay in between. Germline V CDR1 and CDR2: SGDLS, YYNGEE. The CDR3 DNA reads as TGTGCCAGCAGCGTCCGGGCTAGCGACTCCTACAATGAGCAGTTCTTC. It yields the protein CASSVRASDSYNEQFF.

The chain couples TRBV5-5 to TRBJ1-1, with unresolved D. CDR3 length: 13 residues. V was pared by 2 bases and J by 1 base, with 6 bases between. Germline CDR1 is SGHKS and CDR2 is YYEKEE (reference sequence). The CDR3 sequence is CASSFDWNTEAFF. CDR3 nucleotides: TGTGCCAGCAGCTTTGACTGGAACACTGAAGCTTTCTTT.

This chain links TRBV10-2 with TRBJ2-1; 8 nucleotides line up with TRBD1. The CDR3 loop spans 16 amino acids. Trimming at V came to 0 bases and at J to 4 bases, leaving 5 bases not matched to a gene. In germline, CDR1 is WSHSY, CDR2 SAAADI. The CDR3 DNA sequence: TGCGCCAGCAGTGAGTCGGGGACAGGTCTATACAATGAGCAGTTCTTC. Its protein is CASSESGTGLYNEQFF.

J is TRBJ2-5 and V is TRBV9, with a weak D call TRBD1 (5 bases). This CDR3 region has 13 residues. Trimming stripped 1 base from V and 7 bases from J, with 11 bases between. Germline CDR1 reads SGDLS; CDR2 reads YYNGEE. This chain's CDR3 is CASSVQGWGTQYF. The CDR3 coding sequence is TGTGCCAGCAGCGTACAGGGTTGGGGGACCCAGTACTTC.

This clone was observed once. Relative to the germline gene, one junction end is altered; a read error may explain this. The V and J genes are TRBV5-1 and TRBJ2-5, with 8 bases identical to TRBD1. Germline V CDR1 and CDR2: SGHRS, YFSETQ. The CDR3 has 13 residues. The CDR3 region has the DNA TGCGCCAGCAGTTTGGGACAGGCAGAGACCCAGTACTTC. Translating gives CASSLGQAETQYF.

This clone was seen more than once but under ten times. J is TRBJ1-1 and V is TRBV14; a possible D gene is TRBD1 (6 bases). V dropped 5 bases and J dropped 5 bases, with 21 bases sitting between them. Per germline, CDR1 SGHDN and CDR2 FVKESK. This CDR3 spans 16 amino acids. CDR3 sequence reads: CASSDSWGRRGTEAFF. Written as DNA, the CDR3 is TGTGCCAGCAGCGACTCATGGGGGCGCCGGGGAACTGAAGCTTTCTTT.

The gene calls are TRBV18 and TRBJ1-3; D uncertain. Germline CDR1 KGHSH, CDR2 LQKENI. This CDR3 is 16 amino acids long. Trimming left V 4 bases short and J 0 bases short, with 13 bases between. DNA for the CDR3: TGTGCCAGCTCACGATCCGGAGTTCGCTCTGGAAACACCATATATTTT. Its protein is CASSRSGVRSGNTIYF. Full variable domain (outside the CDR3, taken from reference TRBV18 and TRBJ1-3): NAGVMQNPRHLVRRRGQEARLRCSPMKGHSHVYWYRQLPEEGLKFMVYLQKENIIDESGMPKERFSAEFPKEGPSILRIQQVVRGDSAAYFCASSRSGVRSGNTIYFGEGSWLTVV.

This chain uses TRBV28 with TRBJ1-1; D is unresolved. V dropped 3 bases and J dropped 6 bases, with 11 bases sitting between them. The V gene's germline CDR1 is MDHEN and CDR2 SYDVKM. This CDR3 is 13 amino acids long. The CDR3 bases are TGTGCCAGCAGTTTCCCTGCGAGGGCTGAAGCTTTCTTT. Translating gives CASSFPARAEAFF.

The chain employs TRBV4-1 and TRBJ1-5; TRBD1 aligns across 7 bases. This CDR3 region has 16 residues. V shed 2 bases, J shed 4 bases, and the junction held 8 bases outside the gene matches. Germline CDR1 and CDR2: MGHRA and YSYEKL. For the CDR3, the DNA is TGCGCCAGCAGCCAATTACCCGGGACAGCGAATCAGCCCCAGCATTTT. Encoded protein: CASSQLPGTANQPQHF.

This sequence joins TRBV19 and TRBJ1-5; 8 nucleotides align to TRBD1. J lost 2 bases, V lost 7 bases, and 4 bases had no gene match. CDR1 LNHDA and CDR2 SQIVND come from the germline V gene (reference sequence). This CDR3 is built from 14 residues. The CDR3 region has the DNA TGTGCCAGTACCCCGACAGGGGGCAATCAGCCCCAGCATTTT. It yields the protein CASTPTGGNQPQHF.

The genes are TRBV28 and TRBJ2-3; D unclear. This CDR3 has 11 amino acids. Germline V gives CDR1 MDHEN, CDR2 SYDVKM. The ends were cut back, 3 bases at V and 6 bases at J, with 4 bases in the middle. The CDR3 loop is CASSFGDTQYF. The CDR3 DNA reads TGTGCCAGCAGTTTTGGCGATACGCAGTATTTT.

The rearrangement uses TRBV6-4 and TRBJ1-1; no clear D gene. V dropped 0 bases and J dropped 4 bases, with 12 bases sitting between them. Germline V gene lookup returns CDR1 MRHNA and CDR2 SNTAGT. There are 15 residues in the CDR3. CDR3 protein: CASSDSGQAATEAFF. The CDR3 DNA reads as TGTGCCAGCAGTGACTCTGGCCAGGCCGCCACTGAAGCTTTCTTT.

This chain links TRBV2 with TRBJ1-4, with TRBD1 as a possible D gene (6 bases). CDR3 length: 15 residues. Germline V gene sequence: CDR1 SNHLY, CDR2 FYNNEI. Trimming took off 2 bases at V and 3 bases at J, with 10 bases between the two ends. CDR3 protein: CASSELQGANEKLFF. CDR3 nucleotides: TGTGCCAGCAGTGAACTACAGGGAGCTAATGAAAAACTGTTTTTT.

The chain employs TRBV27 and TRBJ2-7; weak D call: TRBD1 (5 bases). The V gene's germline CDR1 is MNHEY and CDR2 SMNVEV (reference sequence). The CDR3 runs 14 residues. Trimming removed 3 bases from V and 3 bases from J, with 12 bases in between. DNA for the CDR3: TGTGCCAGCAGTTTCCAGGCAGGGAACTACGAGCAGTACTTC. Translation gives CASSFQAGNYEQYF.

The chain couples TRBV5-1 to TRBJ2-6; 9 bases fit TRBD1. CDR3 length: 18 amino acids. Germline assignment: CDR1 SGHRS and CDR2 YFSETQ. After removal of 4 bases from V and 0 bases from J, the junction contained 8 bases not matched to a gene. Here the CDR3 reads CASSPMGQGFSGANVLTF. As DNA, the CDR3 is TGCGCCAGCAGCCCCATGGGACAGGGTTTCTCTGGGGCCAACGTCCTGACTTTC.

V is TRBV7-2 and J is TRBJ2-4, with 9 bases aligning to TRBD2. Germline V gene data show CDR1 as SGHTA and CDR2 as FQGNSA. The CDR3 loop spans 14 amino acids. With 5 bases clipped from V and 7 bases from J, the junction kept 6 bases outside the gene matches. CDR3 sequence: CASSPGTSRNIQYF. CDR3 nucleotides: TGTGCCAGCAGCCCCGGGACTAGCAGGAACATTCAGTACTTC. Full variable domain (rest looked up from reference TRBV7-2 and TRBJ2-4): GAGVSQSPSNKVTEKGKDVELRCDPISGHTALYWYRQSLGQGLEFLIYFQGNSAPDKSGLPSDRFSAERTGGSVSTLTIQRTQQEDSAVYLCASSPGTSRNIQYFGAGTRLSVL.

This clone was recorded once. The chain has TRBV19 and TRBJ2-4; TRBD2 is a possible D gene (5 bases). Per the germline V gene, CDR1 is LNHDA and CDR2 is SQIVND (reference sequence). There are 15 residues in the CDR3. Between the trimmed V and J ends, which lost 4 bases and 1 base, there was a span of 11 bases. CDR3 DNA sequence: TGTGCCAGTAGTACCCGCGGGCTGGCCAAAAACATTCAGTACTTC. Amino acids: CASSTRGLAKNIQYF.

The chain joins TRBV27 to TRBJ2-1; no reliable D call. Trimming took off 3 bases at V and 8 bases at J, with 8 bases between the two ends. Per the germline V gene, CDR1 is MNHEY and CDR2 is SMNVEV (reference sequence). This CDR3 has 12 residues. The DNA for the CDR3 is TGTGCCAGCAGTTTTGGAGCACATGAGCAGTTCTTC. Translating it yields CASSFGAHEQFF.

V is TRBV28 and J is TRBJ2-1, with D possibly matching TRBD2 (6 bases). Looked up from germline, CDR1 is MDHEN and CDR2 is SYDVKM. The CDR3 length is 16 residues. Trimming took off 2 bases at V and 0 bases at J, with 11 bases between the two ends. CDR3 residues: CASSLPSAVSYNEQFF. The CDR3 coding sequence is TGTGCCAGCAGTTTACCTAGCGCCGTCTCCTACAATGAGCAGTTCTTC. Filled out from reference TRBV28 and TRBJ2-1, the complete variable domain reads DVKVTQSSRYLVKRTGEKVFLECVQDMDHENMFWYRQDPGLGLRLIYFSYDVKMKEKGDIPEGYSVSREKKERFSLILESASTNQTSMYLCASSLPSAVSYNEQFFGPGTRLTVL.

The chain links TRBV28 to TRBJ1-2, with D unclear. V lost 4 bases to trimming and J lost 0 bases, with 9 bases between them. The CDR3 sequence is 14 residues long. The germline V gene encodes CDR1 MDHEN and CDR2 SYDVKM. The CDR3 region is CASSYFRTNYGYTF. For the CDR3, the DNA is TGTGCCAGCAGTTATTTCAGGACTAACTATGGCTACACCTTC.